This T cell receptor (beta chain) came from a study of T cell clusters in autoimmune cytopenias. The study, taken as a whole, reports: Comparing secondary cytopenia with chronic lymphocytic leukemia showed no cluster-lack signature, apparently masked by lymphoma repertoire. Primary autoimmune cytopenia patients appeared to lack physiological T cell clusters present in healthy donors.

TRB was amplified by touch-down multiplex PCR, primer pools A and B combined. Following a re-call of the multiplex PCR reads, TCRdb has one entry per CDR3 protein and lacks DNA. Found here are about 1,500 distinct CDR3 sequences; the top ten clones hold 50% to 55%. TRB amplification used around 270 ng of peripheral blood genomic DNA. Germline V gene sequence: CDR1 MDHEN, CDR2 SYDVKM. The CDR3 is 15 residues long. This clonotype is classed as medium-sized by frequency. Its target is unknown. This sample also belongs to another study, concerning T cell repertoires in aging, cancer and after chemotherapy.

This TCR came from a human donor with chronic lymphocytic leukemia. The sequencing sample was made of peripheral blood. This sequence joins TRBV28 and TRBJ2-2; the D gene TCRdb calls, TRBD1, cannot be checked with no DNA. The CDR3 region is CASSTLAGGSGELFF.